This TCR beta chain was documented in a study of blood T cell repertoires in COVID-19. Looking at the study overall: The study drew acute and convalescent COVID-19 samples from the United States, Italy and Spain. Sources were T cells, B-cell-depleted T cells, or PBMCs; the material itself was cDNA or gDNA.

Methods used by the authors: Amplification of reference gene primers provided the estimated nucleated cell counts. Clones were sequenced by immunoSEQ multiplex PCR, and TCRdb holds only the in-frame ones, with some missing. That table supplies the V and J calls and clone size; D and trimming were determined from the DNA. Of around 500,000 clones in the sample, 70% to 90% were seen once. CDR3 length: 15 residues. Between the trimmed V and J ends, which lost 3 bases and 2 bases, there was a span of 14 bases. The germline V gene has CDR1 KGHSH and CDR2 LQKENI. V usage is TRBV18 and J usage is TRBJ2-7; D perhaps matches TRBD1 (6 bases). The sample comprised peripheral blood. This TCR was sampled from a human donor in a cohort sampled during active COVID-19. The CDR3 loop is CASSPALDRAYEQYF. CDR3 DNA: TGTGCCAGCTCACCCGCCCTGGACAGAGCCTACGAGCAGTACTTC.